This TCR beta chain was sequenced during a study of graft-versus-host responses after intestinal transplantation. As for the study in general: Multivisceral, liver-intestinal, or isolated intestinal transplants were given to recipients. Tacrolimus plus steroids were given to all recipients for two to three years, preceded by anti-thymocyte globulin induction. Regarding the study as a whole: Detection of GvH clones occurred in recipient marrow, and some had their first appearance in ileum or blood. Among circulating GvH clones, peak levels were associated with early post-transplant declines in HvG clones.

CDR1 and CDR2 from the germline V gene are ENHRY and SYGVKD. Trimming took 0 bases from V and 1 from J, leaving 7 bases between them. The CDR3 sequence is 15 residues long. Libraries were prepared by immunoSEQ multiplex PCR; TCRdb keeps only in-frame clonotypes and omits some of them. The data show about 89,000 clones, about 94% seen once. A remark on this clone: What it binds is unknown.

The V gene is TRBV10-3, the J gene TRBJ2-1; no clear D gene. The sequencing used unstimulated CD4+ T cells sorted from spleen or lymph node cells, collected before transplant. This receptor was taken from a human donor who was the organ donor for an intestinal transplant. CDR3 DNA: TGTGCCATCAGTGAGTCTGGGTTGTCCTACAATGAGCAGTTCTTC. It codes for CAISESGLSYNEQFF.